This T cell receptor (beta chain) was recovered during a study of graft-versus-host responses after intestinal transplantation. Study in general: Every one of the recipients received anti-thymocyte globulin induction and afterwards took tacrolimus and steroids for about 3 years.

J was trimmed by 3 bases and V by 4 bases; bases with no gene match: 8. CDR3 length: 16 amino acids. CDR1 is MGHRA, CDR2 YSYEKL, per germline. As concerns this clone: Its specificity is unknown.

Measured with immunoSEQ multiplex PCR; TCRdb has only the in-frame clones, and not every one. The data hold over 75,000 clones, with 88% observed a single time. This specimen consisted of unstimulated CD4+ T cells sorted from spleen or lymph node cells, obtained before transplant. V and J are TRBV4-1 and TRBJ2-1, with TRBD2 matching over 8 bases. This receptor was taken from a human donor who was the organ donor for an intestinal transplant. CDR3 amino acids: CASSLTSGSIYNEQFF. In nucleotides, the CDR3 is TGCGCCAGCAGCCTTACTAGCGGCAGCATCTACAATGAGCAGTTCTTC.